This T cell receptor (beta chain) was documented in a study of glioma-infiltrating T cells after dendritic cell vaccination. Overall study context: Samples are from glioblastoma patients in Phase I and II dendritic cell vaccine trials.

Selection required adequate fresh-frozen tumor tissue plus more than two years' survival data. Repertoires were generated with immunoSEQ multiplex PCR, while TCRdb's copy carries only in-frame clones and drops some. The sample yields fewer than 85,000 clones, around 86% seen once. The CDR3 runs to 15 residues. The germline CDR1 and CDR2 sequences are SGHTS and YDEGEE. Trimming removed 2 bases at V and 0 bases at J, with 9 bases between. The rearrangement links TRBV5-8 to TRBJ1-5, with no clear D. The specimen was blood, collected before dendritic cell vaccination. The sequence was collected from a human donor with glioblastoma. The CDR3 loop reads CASSFPGISNQPQHF. CDR3 bases: TGTGCCAGCAGCTTCCCGGGGATTAGCAATCAGCCCCAGCATTTT.